This T cell receptor (beta chain) was obtained from a study of T cell repertoires in cytomegalovirus infection. Study outcomes and limitations: Identification of carriers of CMV plus the relevant HLA was achieved through cumulative public TCR beta family frequency. Ex vivo responses were dominated by HLA-C-restricted CMV-specific TCR beta clonotypes.

Germline V lookup: CDR1 LNHDA, CDR2 SQIVND (reference sequence). The CDR3 is 14 amino acids. V lost 8 bases and J lost 7, with 15 bases in between. This clonotype occurred a few times. Its antigen remains unknown. TCRdb fed the reads into MiXCR, producing one record per CDR3 protein. The table includes roughly 250,000 distinct CDR3 sequences, over 9% detected once. This receptor was taken from a human donor in good health (CMV status not recorded). Some clones in this sample may be carry-over from other donors' samples. The sequenced material came from PBMCs. The V gene is TRBV19, the J gene TRBJ1-6; TRBD1 is a possible D gene (6 bases). The CDR3 nucleotides are TGTGCCAGTTCCTCACAGGGTGTAAATTCACCCCTCCACTTT. It is translated as CASSSQGVNSPLHF.